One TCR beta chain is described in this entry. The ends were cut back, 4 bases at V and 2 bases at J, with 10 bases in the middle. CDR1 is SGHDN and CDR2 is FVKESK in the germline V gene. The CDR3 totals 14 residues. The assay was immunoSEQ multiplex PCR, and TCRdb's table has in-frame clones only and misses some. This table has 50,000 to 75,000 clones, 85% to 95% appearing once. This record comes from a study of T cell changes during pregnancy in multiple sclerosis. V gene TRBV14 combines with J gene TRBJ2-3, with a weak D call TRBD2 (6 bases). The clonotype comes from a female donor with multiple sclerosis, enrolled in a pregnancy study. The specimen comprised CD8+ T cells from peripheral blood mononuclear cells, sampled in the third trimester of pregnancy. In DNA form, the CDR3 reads TGTGCCAGCAGCCCGGACTATCTCACAGATACGCAGTATTTT. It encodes CASSPDYLTDTQYF.